These 32 T cell receptor beta chains were all obtained from the same sample, sequenced in a study of T cells in Graves' hyperthyroidism and ophthalmopathy. RNA transcripts yielded amplified TCR beta CDR3 regions. A set of HTBI primers served as the primers for a first-round RT-PCR of the TCR CDR3. Via MiXCR, TCRdb re-called the multiplex PCR reads, giving one row per CDR3 protein. The top ten hold about 12% of the sample, which has approximately 410,000 distinct CDR3 sequences, approximately 14% seen once. The sample taken for sequencing was blood. The origin of the receptors is a man younger than 30 with Graves' ophthalmopathy.

The chain joins TRBV19 to TRBJ1-6, with TRBD1 as a possible D gene (5 bases). V lost 6 bases to trimming and J lost 4 bases, with 13 bases between them. Germline V gene sequence: CDR1 LNHDA, CDR2 SQIVND (reference sequence). The CDR3 is 15 amino acids. The CDR3 region has the DNA TGTGCCAGTAGGGAGGGACGGTCATATAATTCACCCCTCCACTTT. Translated: CASREGRSYNSPLHF.

This clonotype was found many times. V is TRBV13 and J is TRBJ1-1; D uncertain. Trimming pared 6 bases from V and 3 bases from J, leaving 11 bases between. Germline lookup yields CDR1 PRHDT and CDR2 FYEKMQ (reference sequence). This CDR3 has 13 amino acids. This chain's CDR3 is CASSLMEDTEAFF. The CDR3 DNA sequence: TGTGCCAGCAGTTTGATGGAGGACACTGAAGCTTTCTTT.

The chain has TRBV6-5 and TRBJ2-2, with D unclear. The CDR3 sequence is 14 residues long. Germline V lookup: CDR1 MNHEY, CDR2 SVGAGI. The germline V and J ends were trimmed by 0 bases and 4 bases, with 6 bases remaining between them. In DNA form, the CDR3 reads TGTGCCAGCAGTTACTCGAGGTCCACCGGGGAGCTGTTTTTT. It yields the protein CASSYSRSTGELFF.

In its sample, this clonotype was seen many times. The J gene is TRBJ2-3, the V gene TRBV7-8, with 11 positions matching TRBD1. CDR1 is SGHVS and CDR2 is FQNEAQ in the germline V gene. The CDR3 totals 20 residues. The V segment lost 2 bases and the J segment 1 base; nucleotides outside the gene matches: 14. CDR3 coding DNA: TGTGCCAGCAGCTTATTGCCACCGGGACAGGGGGGTGTTGGCACAGATACGCAGTATTTT. Encoded protein: CASSLLPPGQGGVGTDTQYF.

There are a few counts of this clonotype. The V and J genes are TRBV6-6 and TRBJ2-6; 9 nucleotides match TRBD2. From germline, CDR1 is MNHNY and CDR2 SVGAGI (reference sequence). Unmatched junction bases numbered 8, after V lost 2 bases and J lost 6 bases. CDR3 length equals 17 residues. CDR3 loop: CASSYGGGAAVANVLTF. In DNA form, the CDR3 reads TGTGCCAGCAGTTACGGCGGGGGGGCCGCTGTGGCCAACGTCCTGACTTTC.

This clonotype was seen ten or more times. The V gene is TRBV11-2, the J gene TRBJ2-1, with 7 nucleotides matching TRBD2. The CDR3 sequence is 19 residues long. The V gene's germline CDR1 is SGHAT and CDR2 FQNNGV. Trimming at V came to 1 base and at J to 1 base, leaving 13 bases not matched to a gene. The CDR3 nucleotides read TGTGCCAGCAGCTTAGCATCAAGGGCGGGAGTGGGGTCCTACAATGAGCAGTTCTTC. Translating it yields CASSLASRAGVGSYNEQFF.

The genes are TRBV7-8 and TRBJ2-1; 7 bases agree with TRBD1. J lost 3 bases, V lost 1 base, and 6 bases had no gene match. This CDR3 has 16 amino acids. Looked up from germline, CDR1 is SGHVS and CDR2 is FQNEAQ. The CDR3 region is CASSLGGRGYYNEQFF. CDR3 nucleotides: TGTGCCAGCAGCTTAGGGGGCAGGGGGTACTACAATGAGCAGTTCTTC.

V is TRBV6-1 and J is TRBJ2-2; 8 positions agree with TRBD1. Per germline, CDR1 MNHNS and CDR2 SASEGT. The CDR3 has 14 amino acids. The junction had 3 bases not matched to a gene; V was cut back by 6 bases and J by 3 bases. CDR3 coding DNA: TGTGCCAGCAGGACAGGGGTGCACACCGGGGAGCTGTTTTTT. This gives the protein CASRTGVHTGELFF.

Concerning this clonotype: A read error is possible here, since a much larger clone lies one base away. This rearrangement joins TRBV20-1 to TRBJ1-5; a weak D match, TRBD1 (5 bases). The CDR3 contains 13 residues. V lost 2 bases and J 9 bases, leaving 14 bases between the germline ends. Germline V gene data show CDR1 as DFQATT and CDR2 as SNEGSKA (reference sequence). The DNA for the CDR3 is TGCAGTGCTAGAACCCCTAATGGGGCGCCCCAGCATTTT. Encoded protein: CSARTPNGAPQHF.

The V call is TRBV27, the J call TRBJ1-2; no clear D gene. The V gene lost 2 bases and the J gene lost 7 bases, with 17 bases spanning the gap. The CDR3 is 15 amino acids. Germline loops: CDR1 MNHEY, CDR2 SMNVEV (reference sequence). CDR3 DNA: TGTGCCAGCAGTTTAGTCCCCGGTTCTTGGGGTGGCTACACCTTC. This codes for CASSLVPGSWGGYTF.

The table lists this clonotype with a few counts. The genes are TRBV20-1 and TRBJ2-7; D gene unclear. CDR1 and CDR2 (germline): DFQATT, SNEGSKA (reference sequence). V shed 4 bases and J shed 1 base, with 14 bases lying between them. The CDR3 totals 14 residues. The DNA for the CDR3 is TGCAGTGCTATACGAGTCCCTTTTTCCTACGAGCAGTACTTC. Its protein is CSAIRVPFSYEQYF.

The CDR3 protein is CASSLLDREGGNTIYF. CDR3 in DNA: TGTGCCAGCAGCCTACTAGACAGGGAGGGTGGAAACACCATATATTTT. This chain connects TRBV7-6 to TRBJ1-3, with 7 bases that match TRBD1. The CDR3 runs to 16 residues. CDR1 SGHVS and CDR2 FNYEAQ come from the germline V gene. Trimming took 5 bases from V and 3 from J; bases not matched to a gene: 10.

The rearrangement joins TRBV24-1 to TRBJ1-5, with 7 bases fitting TRBD1. The V gene's germline CDR1 is KGHDR and CDR2 SFDVKD. The CDR3 contains 16 residues. The ends lost 4 bases at V and 0 bases at J; junction bases unmatched: 5. CDR3 in amino acids: CATSDRWDSSNQPQHF. Here the CDR3 DNA reads TGTGCCACCAGTGACCGATGGGACAGTAGCAATCAGCCCCAGCATTTT.

This clonotype was picked up a small number of times. V gene TRBV5-1 combines with J gene TRBJ1-2; D unclear. The germline CDR1 and CDR2 sequences are SGHRS and YFSETQ. CDR3 size: 13 residues. Trimming left V 4 bases short and J 2 bases short, with 9 bases between. CDR3 nucleotides: TGCGCCAGCAGCAAGTTACCCAACTATGGCTACACCTTC. Protein: CASSKLPNYGYTF.

The gene calls are TRBV7-9 and TRBJ2-4, with TRBD2 identical over 9 bases. The germline V gene has CDR1 SEHNR and CDR2 FQNEAQ (reference sequence). Losses at the gene ends were 7 bases for V and 3 bases for J; bases not matched to a gene: 16. The CDR3 extends over 18 amino acids. DNA for the CDR3: TGTGCCAGCACCCCCTGGGTAGCGGGAGACGGGGGCAAAAACATTCAGTACTTC. It yields the protein CASTPWVAGDGGKNIQYF. Variable domain in full (rest from reference TRBV7-9 and TRBJ2-4): DTGVSQNPRHKITKRGQNVTFRCDPISEHNRLYWYRQTLGQGPEFLTYFQNEAQLEKSRLLSDRFSAERPKGSFSTLEIQRTEQGDSAMYLCASTPWVAGDGGKNIQYFGAGTRLSVL.

The table lists this clonotype with many counts. The rearrangement uses TRBV20-1 and TRBJ2-3; 7 nucleotides align to TRBD1. The CDR3 spans 13 residues. Germline values: CDR1 DFQATT, CDR2 SNEGSKA (reference sequence). Germline trimming cut 7 bases from V and 2 bases from J; bases unmatched to any gene: 6. CDR3 sequence (DNA): TGCAGTGGTATAGGGGGCTACACAGATACGCAGTATTTT. This sequence encodes CSGIGGYTDTQYF.

Ten or more counts support this clonotype. The V gene is TRBV6-5, the J gene TRBJ2-7, with D maybe TRBD2 (6 bases). Germline V gives CDR1 MNHEY, CDR2 SVGAGI. The CDR3 is made up of 14 amino acids. Trimming removed 6 bases from V and 2 bases from J, with 14 bases in between. CDR3 protein: CASSWTRDAYEQYF. In DNA form, the CDR3 reads TGTGCCAGCAGCTGGACGCGGGACGCCTACGAGCAGTACTTC.

This clonotype was recorded a few times. CDR3: CASSQSPGLAGGPWNEQFF. The CDR3 coding sequence is TGCGCCAGCAGCCAGTCCCCTGGACTAGCGGGGGGGCCTTGGAATGAGCAGTTCTTC. The chain carries TRBV4-1 and TRBJ2-1; 15 bases map to TRBD2. The trim removed 3 bases at V and 7 bases at J, leaving 13 bases unmatched. The CDR3 totals 19 residues. Looked up from germline, CDR1 is MGHRA and CDR2 is YSYEKL.

This clonotype was observed at least ten times. V is TRBV10-2 and J is TRBJ2-3, with TRBD2 matching 7 bases. With V trimmed by 1 base and J by 6 bases, 4 bases remained unmatched. The CDR3 loop spans 14 amino acids. Germline CDR1 WSHSY, CDR2 SAAADI. In DNA form, the CDR3 reads TGCGCCAGCAGTGAGTTCGGGGGGTCGGATACGCAGTATTTT. This translates into CASSEFGGSDTQYF.

The rearrangement joins TRBV12-3 or TRBV12-4 to TRBJ2-2; D is ambiguous. The CDR3 sequence is 14 residues long. Trimming removed 5 bases from V and 6 bases from J, with 13 bases in between. The CDR3 bases are TGTGCCAGCAGTGCCCCCCCTGGCGCCGGGGAGCTGTTTTTT. Protein product: CASSAPPGAGELFF.

The table lists this clonotype with a few counts. The chain couples TRBV20-1 to TRBJ2-4; 13 bases line up with TRBD2. This CDR3 region has 17 residues. Per the germline V gene, CDR1 is DFQATT and CDR2 is SNEGSKA (reference sequence). V was clipped by 6 bases and J by 5 bases; unmatched bases: 13. The CDR3 region is CSAHPLLAGGPQNIQYF. The DNA of the CDR3 is TGCAGTGCCCACCCTCTACTAGCGGGAGGGCCCCAAAACATTCAGTACTTC.

There are many counts of this clonotype. The rearrangement links TRBV15 to TRBJ2-7; tentatively, D is TRBD1 (6 bases). Per the germline V gene, CDR1 is LNHNV and CDR2 is YYDKDF (reference sequence). This CDR3 spans 14 amino acids. The V and J ends lost 7 bases and 0 bases respectively, with 13 bases between them. The CDR3, as DNA: TGTGCCACCAAACAGGGTTCCACCTCCTACGAGCAGTACTTC. This translates into CATKQGSTSYEQYF.

This clonotype was seen ten or more times. The chain carries TRBV12-3 or TRBV12-4 and TRBJ2-3, with D hard to call. With 7 bases removed from V and 2 bases from J, the gap between germline ends came to 7 bases. CDR3 length equals 12 residues. The CDR3 DNA sequence: TGTGCCAGCACCATTGTCACAGATACGCAGTATTTT. Amino acids: CASTIVTDTQYF.

This clonotype was counted many times. The chain has TRBV12-3 or TRBV12-4 and TRBJ1-5, with 9 bases identical to TRBD1. V was clipped by 5 bases and J by 10 bases; unmatched bases: 12. CDR3 size: 15 residues. CDR3 sequence reads: CASSAPGQGLLPQHF. CDR3 nucleotides: TGTGCCAGCAGTGCACCGGGACAGGGCCTCTTACCCCAGCATTTT.

At least ten counts were recorded for this clonotype. The chain couples TRBV4-1 to TRBJ2-7; D unclear. Germline values: CDR1 MGHRA, CDR2 YSYEKL. V dropped 0 bases and J dropped 5 bases, with 8 bases sitting between them. The CDR3 is 13 amino acids. The CDR3: CASSQDLSDEQYF. The CDR3 coding sequence is TGCGCCAGCAGCCAAGATTTGTCGGACGAGCAGTACTTC.

Ten or more counts support this clonotype. The V call is TRBV6-1, the J call TRBJ1-3, with D possibly being TRBD1 (5 bases). The length of the CDR3 is 13 residues. Trimming stripped 6 bases from V and 3 bases from J, with 9 bases between. The germline gives CDR1 MNHNS, CDR2 SASEGT. The CDR3 DNA sequence: TGTGCCAGCAGGCCGGGGGGTGGAAACACCATATATTTT. This translates into CASRPGGGNTIYF.

This clonotype was seen only once. This may stem from a read error, because a much larger clone lies one nucleotide away. The chain recombines TRBV20-1 with TRBJ2-5; no reliable D call. CDR3 size: 10 residues. In germline, CDR1 is DFQATT, CDR2 SNEGSKA (reference sequence). Here the CDR3 reads CSAGPETQHF. DNA for the CDR3: TGCAGTGCTGGCCCAGAGACCCAGCACTTC.

This clonotype has just a few counts. The chain has TRBV4-1 and TRBJ1-4; TRBD1 is a possible D gene (5 bases). With 1 base removed from V and 5 bases from J, the gap between germline ends came to 17 bases. The germline CDR1 and CDR2 sequences are MGHRA and YSYEKL. The CDR3 sequence is 17 residues long. The CDR3 sequence is CASSQAGRRWANEKLFF. In nucleotides, the CDR3 is TGCGCCAGCAGCCAAGCGGGGCGGCGGTGGGCAAATGAAAAACTGTTTTTT.

Only a few counts were recorded for this clonotype. The gene calls are TRBV7-2 and TRBJ2-7; a possible D gene is TRBD2 (6 bases). Trimming shortened V by 4 bases and J by 5 bases, and 15 bases separated the two germline ends. The CDR3 consists of 14 residues. CDR1 and CDR2 (germline): SGHTA, FQGNSA. Here the CDR3 reads CASSYGGPRNEQYF. Written as DNA, the CDR3 is TGTGCCAGCAGCTACGGAGGGCCAAGGAACGAGCAGTACTTC.

The sample holds many counts of this clonotype. The rearrangement uses TRBV12-3 or TRBV12-4 and TRBJ2-5; 8 bases fit TRBD1. The trim removed 5 bases at V and 5 bases at J, leaving 7 bases unmatched. This CDR3 comprises 14 residues. The CDR3 bases are TGTGCCAGCAGTAGCACAGGGGGGCGGGAGACCCAGTACTTC. Protein product: CASSSTGGRETQYF.

The chain couples TRBV9 to TRBJ1-5; D perhaps matches TRBD1 (5 bases). Trimming stripped 3 bases from V and 6 bases from J, with 16 bases between. This CDR3 spans 15 amino acids. The V gene's germline CDR1 is SGDLS and CDR2 YYNGEE. The DNA of the CDR3 is TGTGCCAGCAGCGAAAGATCGGGGGAAGGTCAGCCCCAGCATTTT. Its translation is CASSERSGEGQPQHF.

This clonotype was picked up many times. The chain couples TRBV2 to TRBJ2-7; the D gene is possibly TRBD2 (6 bases). This CDR3 contains 13 residues. Per the germline V gene, CDR1 is SNHLY and CDR2 is FYNNEI. V was clipped by 9 bases and J by 0 bases, with 12 bases between them. The chain's CDR3 is CASLGLDSYEQYF. CDR3 bases: TGTGCCAGTTTGGGACTCGACTCCTACGAGCAGTACTTC.